The rows below give T cell receptor beta chains drawn from one sample of a study of type 1 and type 2 diabetes patients. TCRdb itself ran the multiplex PCR reads through MiXCR, one entry per CDR3 protein. This sample yields fewer than 350,000 distinct CDR3 sequences, of which 40% to 50% are seen a single time; roughly 13% belongs to the top ten. The specimen was peripheral blood mononuclear cells (PBMCs). These receptors all come from a man younger than 35 with type 2 diabetes. Both conserved end residues are part of each CDR3. The D gene is left open where the match is weak. Size tells how often a clone was seen (once, few, many) or the class of an expanded clone, and some rows leave it out.

V gene,D gene,clone size,J gene,CDR3 protein,CDR3 DNA
TRBV9,TRBD2,NA,TRBJ2-3,CASSARGGRSTDTQYF,TGTGCCAGCAGCGCCAGGGGCGGGAGGAGCACAGATACGCAGTATTTT
TRBV28,TRBD2,few,TRBJ2-5,CASSESSGGGETQYF,TGTGCCAGCAGTGAATCGAGTGGGGGGGGAGAGACCCAGTACTTC
TRBV5-6,NA,NA,TRBJ2-1,CASSPITTNEQFF,TGTGCCAGCAGCCCTATAACGACCAATGAGCAGTTCTTC
TRBV7-2,TRBD2,NA,TRBJ2-3,CASSLRLGGRGTQYF,TGTGCCAGCAGCTTACGTCTGGGCGGGAGAGGTACGCAGTATTTT
TRBV5-6,TRBD1,few,TRBJ1-2,CASSLGYRGVGGYTF,TGTGCCAGCAGCTTGGGATACAGGGGTGTAGGCGGCTACACCTTC
TRBV30,NA,NA,TRBJ2-1,CAWTGSYQQFF,TGTGCCTGGACTGGCTCCTACCAGCAGTTCTTC
TRBV20-1,TRBD2,few,TRBJ2-7,CSASRLAVAESTYEQYF,TGCAGTGCTAGTAGGCTAGCGGTGGCTGAGTCAACCTACGAGCAGTACTTC
TRBV20-1,TRBD1,NA,TRBJ2-7,CSAIGQGTYEQYF,TGCAGTGCTATCGGACAGGGTACCTACGAGCAGTACTTC
TRBV29-1,NA,once,TRBJ2-5,CSVREITQYF,TGCAGCGTTAGGGAGATCACCCAGTACTTC
TRBV7-6,NA,NA,TRBJ2-7,CASSLALEVYEQYF,TGTGCCAGCAGCTTAGCTCTAGAGGTTTACGAGCAGTACTTC
TRBV24-1,NA,NA,TRBJ1-6,CATSEPLSSYNSPLHF,TGTGCCACCAGTGAACCCCTGAGCTCCTATAATTCACCCCTCCACTTT
TRBV20-1,TRBD2,NA,TRBJ2-3,CSALQGGLAGEGTTDTQYF,TGCAGTGCCCTGCAGGGGGGACTAGCGGGAGAGGGCACCACAGATACGCAGTATTTT
TRBV5-1,NA,NA,TRBJ2-2,CASSPSTGNTGELFF,TGCGCCAGCAGCCCCTCGACAGGGAACACCGGGGAGCTGTTTTTT
TRBV6-5,TRBD1,few,TRBJ2-6,CASSVTWDSISGANVLTF,TGTGCCAGCAGTGTTACGTGGGACAGTATCTCTGGGGCCAACGTCCTGACTTTC
TRBV6-6,TRBD1,few,TRBJ1-6,CASSDDRAIFDSPLHF,TGTGCCAGCAGTGATGACAGGGCCATTTTTGATTCACCCCTCCACTTT
TRBV19,NA,NA,TRBJ1-5,CASSEVFRGNQPQHF,TGTGCCAGTAGTGAAGTATTCCGGGGAAATCAGCCCCAGCATTTT
TRBV15,NA,many,TRBJ2-5,CATSRDLGETQYF,TGTGCCACCAGCAGAGATCTGGGAGAGACCCAGTACTTC
TRBV20-1,NA,NA,TRBJ1-2,CSASRTQGHGYTF,TGCAGTGCTAGCCGAACCCAGGGTCACGGCTACACCTTC
TRBV2,NA,few,TRBJ1-1,CASIKGWNTEAFF,TGTGCCAGCATTAAGGGCTGGAACACTGAAGCTTTCTTT
TRBV2,NA,NA,TRBJ1-5,CASSLQKLSNQPQHF,TGTGCCAGCAGTCTACAGAAGCTTAGCAATCAGCCCCAGCATTTT
TRBV2,NA,NA,TRBJ1-1,CASTLQESGTEAFF,TGTGCCAGCACCCTACAGGAAAGCGGCACTGAAGCTTTCTTT
TRBV6-5,NA,few,TRBJ2-7,CASSGGLYEQYF,TGTGCCAGCAGTGGGGGGCTCTACGAGCAGTACTTC
TRBV7-3,TRBD1,NA,TRBJ2-3,CASSLRGQGVTDTQYF,TGTGCCAGCAGCTTAAGGGGACAGGGTGTCACAGATACGCAGTATTTT
TRBV24-1,NA,NA,TRBJ1-2,CATSDQGTWTF,TGTGCCACCAGTGACCAGGGGACGTGGACCTTC
TRBV12-3/TRBV12-4,TRBD1,NA,TRBJ1-1,CAITRQGSNTEAFF,TGTGCCATCACCAGACAGGGATCGAACACTGAAGCTTTCTTT
TRBV4-1,NA,NA,TRBJ1-6,CASSRIPTSPLHF,TGCGCCAGCAGCCGAATTCCTACTTCACCCCTCCACTTT
TRBV6-5,NA,few,TRBJ2-7,CASRTVSYEQYF,TGTGCCAGCAGGACCGTCTCCTACGAGCAGTACTTC
TRBV20-1,NA,few,TRBJ1-6,CSAIDRTAPNSPLHF,TGCAGTGCTATTGACCGTACTGCGCCTAATTCACCCCTCCACTTT
TRBV2,NA,NA,TRBJ1-5,CASSLTGEAYQPQHF,TGTGCCAGCAGTTTAACCGGGGAGGCGTATCAGCCCCAGCATTTT
TRBV11-2,TRBD2,few,TRBJ2-5,CASSLATRPMGGETQYF,TGTGCCAGCAGCTTAGCGACTAGGCCCATGGGGGGGGAGACCCAGTACTTC
TRBV5-1,NA,NA,TRBJ2-3,CASSLADDRDTQYF,TGCGCCAGCAGCTTGGCCGATGACAGAGATACGCAGTATTTT
TRBV29-1,TRBD2,few,TRBJ2-3,CSVPTSGRTDTQYF,TGCAGCGTCCCAACTAGCGGGAGGACAGATACGCAGTATTTT
TRBV7-8,TRBD1,NA,TRBJ2-7,CASSLALAGGLYEQYF,TGTGCCAGCAGCTTAGCTTTGGCAGGGGGCCTCTACGAGCAGTACTTC
TRBV19,TRBD1,many,TRBJ1-1,CASSDGQGSSWTEAFF,TGTGCCAGTAGCGACGGACAGGGAAGTTCTTGGACGGAAGCTTTCTTT
TRBV19,TRBD1,NA,TRBJ1-5,CASSGQGGHGNQPQHF,TGTGCCAGTAGCGGACAGGGTGGGCATGGCAATCAGCCCCAGCATTTT
TRBV10-3,NA,NA,TRBJ2-3,CAISDGAKVESSTDTQYF,TGTGCCATCAGTGATGGGGCTAAAGTGGAGTCTAGCACAGATACGCAGTATTTT